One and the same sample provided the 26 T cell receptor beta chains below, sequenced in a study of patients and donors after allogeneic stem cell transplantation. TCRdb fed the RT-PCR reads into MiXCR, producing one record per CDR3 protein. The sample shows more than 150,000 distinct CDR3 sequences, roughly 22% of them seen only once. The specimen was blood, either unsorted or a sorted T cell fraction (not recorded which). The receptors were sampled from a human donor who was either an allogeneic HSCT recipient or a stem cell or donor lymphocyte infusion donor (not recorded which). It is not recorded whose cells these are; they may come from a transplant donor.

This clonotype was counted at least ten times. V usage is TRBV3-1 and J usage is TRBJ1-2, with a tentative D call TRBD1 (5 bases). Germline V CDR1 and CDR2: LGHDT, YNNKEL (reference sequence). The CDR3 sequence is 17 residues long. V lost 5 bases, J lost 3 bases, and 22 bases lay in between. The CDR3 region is CASSRVPPTRGDYGYTF. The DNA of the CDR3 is TGTGCCAGCAGCAGAGTGCCACCGACACGGGGGGACTATGGCTACACCTTC.

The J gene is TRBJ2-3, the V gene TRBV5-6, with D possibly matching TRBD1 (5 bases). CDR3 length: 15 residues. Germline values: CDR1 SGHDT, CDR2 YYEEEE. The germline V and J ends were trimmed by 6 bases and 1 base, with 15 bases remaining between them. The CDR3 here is CASTGWGWGTDTQYF. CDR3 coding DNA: TGTGCCAGCACAGGGTGGGGCTGGGGCACAGATACGCAGTATTTT.

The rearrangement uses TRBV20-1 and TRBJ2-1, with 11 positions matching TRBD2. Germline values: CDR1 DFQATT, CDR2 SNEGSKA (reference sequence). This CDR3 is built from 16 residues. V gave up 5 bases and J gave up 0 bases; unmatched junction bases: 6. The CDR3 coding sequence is TGCAGTGCTGAGGGACTAGCGGACCTCTCCTACAATGAGCAGTTCTTC. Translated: CSAEGLADLSYNEQFF.

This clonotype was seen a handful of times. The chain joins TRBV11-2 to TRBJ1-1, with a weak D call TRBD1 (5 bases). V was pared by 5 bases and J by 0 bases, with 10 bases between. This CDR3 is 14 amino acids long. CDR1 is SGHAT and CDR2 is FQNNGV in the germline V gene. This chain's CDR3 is CASSPRVMNTEAFF. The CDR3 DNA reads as TGTGCCAGCAGCCCCAGGGTCATGAACACTGAAGCTTTCTTT.

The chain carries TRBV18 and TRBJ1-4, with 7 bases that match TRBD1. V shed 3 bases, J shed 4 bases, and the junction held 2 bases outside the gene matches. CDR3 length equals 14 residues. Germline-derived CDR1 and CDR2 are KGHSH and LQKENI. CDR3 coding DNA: TGTGCCAGCTCACCGGGACAGCTTAATGAAAAACTGTTTTTT. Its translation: CASSPGQLNEKLFF.

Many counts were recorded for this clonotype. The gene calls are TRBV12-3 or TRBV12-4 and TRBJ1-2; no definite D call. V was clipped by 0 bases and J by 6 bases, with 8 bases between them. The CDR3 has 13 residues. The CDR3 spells CASSLAGVDGYTF. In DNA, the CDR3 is TGTGCCAGCAGTTTAGCGGGCGTCGATGGCTACACCTTC.

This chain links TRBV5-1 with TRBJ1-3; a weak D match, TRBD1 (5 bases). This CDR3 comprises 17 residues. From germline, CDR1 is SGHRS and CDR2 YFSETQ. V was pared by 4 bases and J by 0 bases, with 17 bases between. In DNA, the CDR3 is TGCGCCAGCAGCAACGGGACTTCTCCTATCTCTGGAAACACCATATATTTT. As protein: CASSNGTSPISGNTIYF.

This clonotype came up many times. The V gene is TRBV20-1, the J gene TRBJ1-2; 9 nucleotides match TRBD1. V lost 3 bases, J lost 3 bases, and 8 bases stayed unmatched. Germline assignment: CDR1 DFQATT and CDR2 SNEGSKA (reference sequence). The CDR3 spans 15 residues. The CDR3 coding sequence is TGCAGTGCTAGGCATTGGGACAGGGTTGACTATGGCTACACCTTC. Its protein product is CSARHWDRVDYGYTF.

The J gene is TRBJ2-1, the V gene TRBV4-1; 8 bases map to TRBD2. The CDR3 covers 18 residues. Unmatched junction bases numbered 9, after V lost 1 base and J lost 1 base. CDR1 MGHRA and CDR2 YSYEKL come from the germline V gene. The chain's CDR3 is CASSQVAHLAGSYNEQFF. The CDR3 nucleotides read TGCGCCAGCAGCCAAGTCGCCCATCTAGCGGGTTCCTACAATGAGCAGTTCTTC.

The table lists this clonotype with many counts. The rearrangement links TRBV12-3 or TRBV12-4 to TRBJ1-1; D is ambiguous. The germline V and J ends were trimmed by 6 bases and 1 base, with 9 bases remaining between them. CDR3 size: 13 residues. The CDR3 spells CASRPLQNTEAFF. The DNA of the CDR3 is TGTGCCAGCAGACCACTTCAGAACACTGAAGCTTTCTTT.

CDR3 region: CASSLAPLPQYF. The CDR3, as DNA: TGTGCCAGCAGCTTGGCCCCGCTTCCGCAGTATTTT. This chain connects TRBV5-6 to TRBJ2-3, with D unclear. Trimming shortened V by 0 bases and J by 10 bases, and 9 bases separated the two germline ends. Germline V CDR1 and CDR2: SGHDT, YYEEEE. The CDR3 sequence is 12 residues long.

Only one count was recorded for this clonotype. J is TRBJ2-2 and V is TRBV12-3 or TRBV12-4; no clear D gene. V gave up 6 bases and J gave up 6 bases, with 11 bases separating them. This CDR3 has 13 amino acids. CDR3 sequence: CASRPYTSGELFF. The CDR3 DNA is TGTGCCAGCAGGCCCTATACGTCCGGGGAGCTGTTTTTT.

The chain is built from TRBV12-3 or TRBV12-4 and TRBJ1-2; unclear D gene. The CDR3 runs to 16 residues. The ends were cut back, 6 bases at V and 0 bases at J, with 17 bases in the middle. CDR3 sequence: CASSPALGGPNYGYTF. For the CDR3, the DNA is TGTGCCAGCAGCCCTGCCTTAGGAGGGCCTAACTATGGCTACACCTTC.

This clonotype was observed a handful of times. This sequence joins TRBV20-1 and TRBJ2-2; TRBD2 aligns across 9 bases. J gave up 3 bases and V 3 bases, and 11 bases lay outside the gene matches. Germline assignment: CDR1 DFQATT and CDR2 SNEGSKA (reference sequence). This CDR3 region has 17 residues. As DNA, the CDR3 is TGCAGTGCTAGCAACCGACTAGCGGAGGCGGACACCGGGGAGCTGTTTTTT. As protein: CSASNRLAEADTGELFF.

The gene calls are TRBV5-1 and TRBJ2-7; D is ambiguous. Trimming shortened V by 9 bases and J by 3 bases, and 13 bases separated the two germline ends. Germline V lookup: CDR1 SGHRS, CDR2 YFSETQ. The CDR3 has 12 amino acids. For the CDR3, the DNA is TGCGCCACCAAGGTCCCCAGCTACGAGCAGTACTTC. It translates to CATKVPSYEQYF.

DNA for the CDR3: TGCGCCAGCAGCTTGGGAGGGGTCAGTCAGCCCCAGCATTTT. It translates to CASSLGGVSQPQHF. V gene TRBV5-1 combines with J gene TRBJ1-5; D possibly corresponds to TRBD1 (5 bases). The CDR3 spans 14 residues. The V end lost 0 bases, the J end lost 6 bases, and 10 bases lay between the germline ends. The germline gives CDR1 SGHRS, CDR2 YFSETQ. Based on the CDR3 plus reference TRBV5-1 and TRBJ1-5, the full variable domain is KAGVTQTPRYLIKTRGQQVTLSCSPISGHRSVSWYQQTPGQGLQFLFEYFSETQRNKGNFPGRFSGRQFSNSRSEMNVSTLELGDSALYLCASSLGGVSQPQHFGDGTRLSIL.

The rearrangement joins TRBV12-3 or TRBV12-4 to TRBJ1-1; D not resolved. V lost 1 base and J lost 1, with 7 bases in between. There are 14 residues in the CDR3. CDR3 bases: TGTGCCAGCAGTTTAGACAGCACGAACACTGAAGCTTTCTTT. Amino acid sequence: CASSLDSTNTEAFF.

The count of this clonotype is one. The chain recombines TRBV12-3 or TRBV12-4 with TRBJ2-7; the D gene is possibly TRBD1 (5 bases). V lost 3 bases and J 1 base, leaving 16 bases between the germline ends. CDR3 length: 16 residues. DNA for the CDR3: TGTGCCAGCAGTTTTATTGCAGGGAAGGTGTCCTACGAGCAGTACTTC. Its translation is CASSFIAGKVSYEQYF.

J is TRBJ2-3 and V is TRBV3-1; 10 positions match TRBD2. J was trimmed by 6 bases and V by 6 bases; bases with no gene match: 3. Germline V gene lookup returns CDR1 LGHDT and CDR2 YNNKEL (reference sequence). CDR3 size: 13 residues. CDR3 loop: CASSPLAGDTQYF. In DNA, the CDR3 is TGTGCCAGCAGTCCACTAGCGGGGGATACGCAGTATTTT.

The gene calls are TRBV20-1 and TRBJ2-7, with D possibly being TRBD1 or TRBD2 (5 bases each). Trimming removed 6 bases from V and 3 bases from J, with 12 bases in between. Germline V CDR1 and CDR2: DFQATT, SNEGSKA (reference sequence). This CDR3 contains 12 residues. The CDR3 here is CSAGTNIYEQYF. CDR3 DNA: TGCAGTGCCGGGACCAACATCTACGAGCAGTACTTC.

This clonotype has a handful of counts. The CDR3 bases are TGCAGCGTTGAGTACCACCTGGAAGCTTTCTTT. Translating it yields CSVEYHLEAFF. The genes are TRBV29-1 and TRBJ1-1; no clear D. Germline lookup yields CDR1 SQVTM and CDR2 ANQGSEA. Trimming pared 3 bases from V and 8 bases from J, leaving 10 bases between. This CDR3 comprises 11 residues.

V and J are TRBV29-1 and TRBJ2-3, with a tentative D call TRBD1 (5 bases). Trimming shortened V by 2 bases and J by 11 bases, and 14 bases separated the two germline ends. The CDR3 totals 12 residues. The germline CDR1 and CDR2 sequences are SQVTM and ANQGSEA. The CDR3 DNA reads TGCAGCGTTGAACGCCGCAGGGAAATGCAGTATTTT. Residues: CSVERRREMQYF.

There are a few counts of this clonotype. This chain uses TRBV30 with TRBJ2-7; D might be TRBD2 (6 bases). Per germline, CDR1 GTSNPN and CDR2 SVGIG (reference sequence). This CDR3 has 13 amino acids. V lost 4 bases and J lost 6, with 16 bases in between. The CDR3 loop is CAWNKLAIGEQYF. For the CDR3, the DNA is TGTGCCTGGAATAAGCTAGCGATCGGCGAGCAGTACTTC.

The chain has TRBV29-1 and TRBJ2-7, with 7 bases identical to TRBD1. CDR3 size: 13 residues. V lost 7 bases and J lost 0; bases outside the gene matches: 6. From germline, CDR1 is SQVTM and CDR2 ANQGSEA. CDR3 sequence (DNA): TGCAGCGCGCGGACAGGACACTCCTACGAGCAGTACTTC. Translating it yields CSARTGHSYEQYF.

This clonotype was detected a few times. The DNA for the CDR3 is TGTGCCATCAGTGAGAGGGGGGGGCCTGGGATTCCGAACACTGAAGCTTTCTTT. Its translation: CAISERGGPGIPNTEAFF. The chain links TRBV10-3 to TRBJ1-1, with D maybe TRBD1 (6 bases). Germline V CDR1 and CDR2: ENHRY, SYGVKD. This CDR3 is 18 amino acids long. Trimming took off 2 bases at V and 1 base at J, with 20 bases between the two ends.

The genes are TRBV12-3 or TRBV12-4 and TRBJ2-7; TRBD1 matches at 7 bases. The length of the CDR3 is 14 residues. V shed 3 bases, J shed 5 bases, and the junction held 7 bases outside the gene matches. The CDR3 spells CASSFLRDSHEQYF. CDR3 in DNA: TGTGCCAGCAGTTTTCTCCGGGACAGCCACGAGCAGTACTTC.